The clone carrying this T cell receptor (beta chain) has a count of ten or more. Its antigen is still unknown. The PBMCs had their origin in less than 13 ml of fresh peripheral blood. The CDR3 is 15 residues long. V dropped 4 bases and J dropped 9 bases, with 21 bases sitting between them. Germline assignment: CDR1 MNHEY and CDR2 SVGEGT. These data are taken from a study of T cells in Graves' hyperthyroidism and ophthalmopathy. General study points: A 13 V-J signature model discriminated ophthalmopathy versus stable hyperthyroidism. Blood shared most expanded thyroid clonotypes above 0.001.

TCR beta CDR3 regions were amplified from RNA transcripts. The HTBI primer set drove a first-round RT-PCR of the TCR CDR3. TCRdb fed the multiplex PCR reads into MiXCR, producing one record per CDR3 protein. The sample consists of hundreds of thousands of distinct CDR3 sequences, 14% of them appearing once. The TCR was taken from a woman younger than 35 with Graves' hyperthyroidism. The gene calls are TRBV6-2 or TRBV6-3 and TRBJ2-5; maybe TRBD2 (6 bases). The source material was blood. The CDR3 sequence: CASSSRGWEDSPQYF. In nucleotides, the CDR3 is TGTGCCAGCAGTTCCCGTGGGTGGGAGGACTCTCCCCAGTACTTC.